This T cell receptor (beta chain) stems from a study of T cell clonotyping in hematopoietic cell transplantation. Overall study: Cytoreduction preceded collection of pretransplant recipient samples. Regarding the study as a whole: Graft donor and pretransplant recipient Inverse Simpson Index values predicted broader posttransplant TCR diversity. After transplant, recipient diversity fell while pathologically expanded clonotypes grew through day 180.

In the case of this clone: Its antigen remains unknown.

The CDR3 totals 14 residues. Germline CDR1 reads SGHNT; CDR2 reads YYREEE (reference sequence). Deletions cut 4 bases from V and 3 bases from J, with 10 bases between. As to time point: recipient sample about 28 days before transplant, after cytoreduction. Recipient blood drawn about 28 days pretransplant and days 30, 100, 180 after. TCRdb's table, derived via immunoSEQ multiplex PCR, lists solely in-frame clones and lacks some. The sample records more than 8,000 clones, more than 75% being singletons. The V call is TRBV5-4, the J call TRBJ2-2, with no clear D. This sample comprised peripheral blood mononuclear cells, obtained before stem cell transplant. This TCR was recovered from a woman aged 55-69 years with acute myeloid leukemia. Some clones in this sample may be carry-over from other donors' samples. CDR3 DNA: TGTGCCAGCAGCCCGGGTGGGGACACCGGGGAGCTGTTTTTT. It is translated as CASSPGGDTGELFF.